This entry lists 2 T cell receptor beta chains sequenced from one sample in a study of blood T cell repertoires in COVID-19. The table came from immunoSEQ multiplex PCR; TCRdb's copy has only in-frame clones and leaves some out. Seen here are around 130,000 clones, around nine tenths observed once, and the top ten hold roughly 5%. The sequencing sample was made of peripheral blood. These receptors all stem from a human donor in a cohort sampled during active COVID-19.

This sequence joins TRBV7-2 and TRBJ2-7, with 11 bases fitting TRBD2. CDR1 SGHTA and CDR2 FQGNSA come from the germline V gene. The CDR3 has 14 amino acids. With 4 bases clipped from V and 6 bases from J, the junction kept 5 bases outside the gene matches. CDR3 sequence reads: CASSSGLAETEQYF. Written as DNA, the CDR3 is TGTGCCAGCAGCTCGGGACTAGCGGAAACCGAGCAGTACTTC.

The V call is TRBV28, the J call TRBJ1-5; 9 bases align to TRBD1. Germline V gene lookup returns CDR1 MDHEN and CDR2 SYDVKM. The junction had 12 bases not matched to a gene; V was cut back by 6 bases and J by 6 bases. The CDR3 extends over 16 amino acids. CDR3 sequence reads: CASSQEGQGRGQPQHF. The DNA for the CDR3 is TGTGCCAGCAGCCAAGAGGGACAGGGAAGAGGTCAGCCCCAGCATTTT.